There are a few counts of the clone carrying this TCR beta chain. Antigen specificity is unknown. Constant-segment primers served in 5'RACE that generated TCR alpha and TCR beta cDNA libraries bearing sample barcodes and UMIs. TCRdb independently ran MiXCR on the 5' RACE reads; one entry per CDR3 protein. The table shows 68,000 or so distinct CDR3 sequences, with around 17% occurring only once. Germline CDR1 is SEHNR and CDR2 is FQNEAQ (reference sequence). CDR3 length: 16 residues. The J segment lost 7 bases and the V segment lost 5 bases, leaving 15 bases of the junction unmatched. This specimen comes from a study of T-cell memory formation after mild COVID-19. Overall study: TCR clusters were mostly confined to one donor each. Study results and limitations: While clones contracting from day 15 to 85 were balanced between CD4 and CD8, later expanders leaned CD4+.

This rearrangement joins TRBV7-9 to TRBJ2-3; 7 nucleotides align to TRBD2. Sequencing used PBMCs or a T cell subset sorted from them (not recorded which). This sequence was found in an adult woman who had mild COVID-19 (a few samples of this study predate the infection). Cell type and time point are not known. The CDR3 here is CASSPGGGTDAYTQYF. The CDR3 region has the DNA TGTGCCAGCAGCCCGGGCGGGGGTACCGATGCATATACGCAGTATTTT. Looking up the rest from reference TRBV7-9 and TRBJ2-3 gives the full variable domain: DTGVSQNPRHKITKRGQNVTFRCDPISEHNRLYWYRQTLGQGPEFLTYFQNEAQLEKSRLLSDRFSAERPKGSFSTLEIQRTEQGDSAMYLCASSPGGGTDAYTQYFGPGTRLTVL.